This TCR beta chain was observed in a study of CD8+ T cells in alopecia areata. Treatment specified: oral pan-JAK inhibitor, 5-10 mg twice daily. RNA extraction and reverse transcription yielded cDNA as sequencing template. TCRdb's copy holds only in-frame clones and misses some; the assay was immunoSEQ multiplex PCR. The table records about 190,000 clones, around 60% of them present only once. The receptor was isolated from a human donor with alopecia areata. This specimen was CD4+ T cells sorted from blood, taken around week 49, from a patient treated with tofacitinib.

The CDR3, as DNA: TGTGCCAGCAGCTTGAAGGAGCTAGATACGCAGTATTTT. Translated, it gives CASSLKELDTQYF. V gene TRBV5-6 combines with J gene TRBJ2-3; D is uncertain. CDR1 is SGHDT and CDR2 is YYEEEE in the germline V gene. With 1 base removed from V and 5 bases from J, the gap between germline ends came to 8 bases. This CDR3 comprises 13 residues.